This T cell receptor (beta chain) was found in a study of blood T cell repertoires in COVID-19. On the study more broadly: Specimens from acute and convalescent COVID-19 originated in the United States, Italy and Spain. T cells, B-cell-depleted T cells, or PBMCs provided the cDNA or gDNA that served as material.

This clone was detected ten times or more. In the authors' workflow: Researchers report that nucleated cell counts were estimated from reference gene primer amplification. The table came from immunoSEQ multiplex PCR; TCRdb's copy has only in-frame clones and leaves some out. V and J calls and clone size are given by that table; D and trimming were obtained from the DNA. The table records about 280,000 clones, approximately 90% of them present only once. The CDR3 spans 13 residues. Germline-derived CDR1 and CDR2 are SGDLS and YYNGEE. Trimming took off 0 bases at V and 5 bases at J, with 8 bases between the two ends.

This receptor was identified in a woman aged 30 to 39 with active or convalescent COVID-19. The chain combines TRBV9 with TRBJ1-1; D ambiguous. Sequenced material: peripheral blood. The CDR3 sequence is CASSVAPQTEAFF. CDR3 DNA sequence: TGTGCCAGCAGCGTAGCTCCACAAACTGAAGCTTTCTTT.